The entry that follows covers one TCR beta chain sequence. Its antigen is unidentified. The data belong to a study of shared clonotypes between healthy human individuals. The overall study: Those who served as donors were a couple of women and a few men between the ages of 18 and 49. Study-level points and caveats: Sorted-subset sequencing was shown by rarefaction to be incomplete despite large depth.

The length of the CDR3 is 14 residues. Germline V gene sequence: CDR1 SGHNT, CDR2 YYREEE (reference sequence). V was clipped by 3 bases and J by 1 base; unmatched bases: 4. Naive CD8 isolation took CD45RO-negative cells positively selected for CCR7 and excluded terminally differentiated effector memory CD45RA+ cells. The study drew its donors from healthy HIV-negative adults without recent acute infections or vaccinations. Each sample came from a Caucasian adult donor living in Nashville, Tennessee. The method was immunoSEQ multiplex PCR; TCRdb's version includes in-frame clones alone and lacks a portion of them. There are roughly 570,000 clones in the sample; 98% occur only once, and approximately 0.3% lies in the top ten.

The clonotype originates from a young man in good health. Sequencing input: naive CD8+ T cells sorted from blood. This rearrangement joins TRBV5-4 to TRBJ2-7; 7 bases fit TRBD2. As DNA, the CDR3 is TGTGCCAGCAGCTGGGGGGGACTTTCCTACGAGCAGTACTTC. This encodes CASSWGGLSYEQYF.